What follows are 13 T cell receptor beta chains derived from one specimen sequenced in a study of T cell repertoires in cytomegalovirus infection. TCRdb reprocessed the reads via MiXCR and lists one record per CDR3 protein. The data contain over 150,000 distinct CDR3 sequences, approximately 17% of them seen just once; the ten biggest clones take up about 23%. The sequencing input was CD8+ T cells from PBMCs. The receptors stem from a human donor in good health (CMV status not recorded). Some clones in this sample may be carry-over from other donors' samples.

This chain connects TRBV20-1 to TRBJ2-3; weak D call: TRBD1 (5 bases). CDR1 and CDR2 from the germline V gene are DFQATT and SNEGSKA (reference sequence). CDR3 length: 15 amino acids. The germline V and J ends were trimmed by 3 bases and 5 bases, with 18 bases remaining between them. The CDR3 DNA follows: TGCAGTGCTAGTAAGGCAGGGATTCATGGAGATACGCAGTATTTT. Its translation is CSASKAGIHGDTQYF.

The V and J genes are TRBV20-1 and TRBJ2-1; D remains ambiguous. The ends were cut back, 0 bases at V and 7 bases at J, with 7 bases in the middle. The CDR3 loop spans 12 amino acids. CDR1 and CDR2 from the germline V gene are DFQATT and SNEGSKA (reference sequence). This CDR3 is CSAREYENEQFF. CDR3 DNA sequence: TGCAGTGCTAGAGAGTATGAGAATGAGCAGTTCTTC.

The chain recombines TRBV7-6 with TRBJ2-1; D perhaps matches TRBD1 (6 bases). The CDR3 sequence is 16 residues long. Germline CDR1 and CDR2: SGHVS and FNYEAQ. The germline V and J ends were trimmed by 3 bases and 1 base, with 13 bases remaining between them. This chain's CDR3 is CASSFLRGFSYNEQFF. The CDR3 region has the DNA TGTGCCAGCAGCTTCCTCAGGGGTTTTTCCTACAATGAGCAGTTCTTC.

This chain joins TRBV15 and TRBJ1-5; maybe TRBD1 (5 bases). Germline assignment: CDR1 LNHNV and CDR2 YYDKDF (reference sequence). Trimming left V 0 bases short and J 5 bases short, with 14 bases between. CDR3 length equals 16 residues. CDR3 sequence (DNA): TGTGCCACCAGCAGAGATTGGACAATGGGAGATCAGCCCCAGCATTTT. Protein sequence: CATSRDWTMGDQPQHF.

The chain has TRBV11-1 and TRBJ2-3, with 14 bases matching TRBD2. Losses at the gene ends were 5 bases for V and 0 bases for J; bases not matched to a gene: 25. There are 24 residues in the CDR3. Germline V CDR1 and CDR2: SGHAT, FQDESV (reference sequence). The CDR3 DNA reads as TGTGCCAGCAGCCCCTGGGGACTAGCGGGGGACATCCTCACCGAGTTCTCTAGCACAGATACGCAGTATTTT. This codes for CASSPWGLAGDILTEFSSTDTQYF.

This clonotype was picked up a small number of times. The chain has TRBV12-3 or TRBV12-4 and TRBJ1-5; a weak D match, TRBD1 (6 bases). The CDR3 is 16 amino acids. V lost 5 bases and J 3 bases, leaving 17 bases between the germline ends. CDR3 nucleotides: TGTGCCAGCAGTCCGGGTCCACAGGGTTCCAATCAGCCCCAGCATTTT. This gives the protein CASSPGPQGSNQPQHF.

This clonotype has ten or more counts. The chain couples TRBV7-8 to TRBJ2-7; 7 bases agree with TRBD1. Per the germline V gene, CDR1 is SGHVS and CDR2 is FQNEAQ. The CDR3 length is 19 residues. Germline trimming cut 3 bases from V and 3 bases from J; bases unmatched to any gene: 20. DNA of the CDR3: TGTGCCAGCAGCTTGCCACCAGAAGGCAGGGGGAAATCAATCTACGAGCAGTACTTC. Its protein is CASSLPPEGRGKSIYEQYF.

This clonotype was seen a handful of times. This chain links TRBV28 with TRBJ2-1; D not resolved. Between the trimmed V and J ends, which lost 6 bases and 7 bases, there was a span of 13 bases. This CDR3 has 13 amino acids. Germline-derived CDR1 and CDR2 are MDHEN and SYDVKM. As DNA, the CDR3 is TGTGCCAGCAGGTCCGCCGCGTGGAATGAGCAGTTCTTC. It specifies CASRSAAWNEQFF.

This clonotype was recorded many times. One junction end does not reproduce the germline sequence, and a read error may be involved. The rearrangement joins TRBV7-7 to TRBJ1-4; TRBD1 agrees at 8 bases. Per germline, CDR1 SSHAT and CDR2 FNYEAQ (reference sequence). CDR3 length: 15 amino acids. The CDR3 region is CASSLGTGPNEKLFF. CDR3 DNA sequence: TGTGCTAGCAGCTTAGGGACAGGACCTAATGAAAAACTGTTTTTT.

J is TRBJ1-4 and V is TRBV28; 8 bases match TRBD1. This CDR3 is 14 amino acids long. Germline V lookup: CDR1 MDHEN, CDR2 SYDVKM. V lost 6 bases and J lost 7; bases outside the gene matches: 7. The CDR3 loop is CASRPQGAGEKLFF. The DNA of the CDR3 is TGTGCCAGCAGACCCCAGGGGGCGGGTGAAAAACTGTTTTTT.

The CDR3 here is CASSVVSRLGTEAFF. CDR3 nucleotides: TGTGCCAGCAGCGTAGTGTCGCGTCTGGGCACTGAAGCTTTCTTT. The chain employs TRBV7-4 and TRBJ1-1; D call uncertain. This CDR3 spans 15 amino acids. Trimming took 5 bases from V and 4 from J, leaving 17 bases between them. Per germline, CDR1 SGHVT and CDR2 SQSDAQ.

V and J are TRBV28 and TRBJ2-7, with TRBD1 identical over 7 bases. V shed 9 bases, J shed 2 bases, and the junction held 13 bases outside the gene matches. CDR3 size: 15 residues. Germline V gene lookup returns CDR1 MDHEN and CDR2 SYDVKM. The DNA of the CDR3 is TGTGCCAGTGAGGGGCCGACAGGGCGAACCTACGAGCAGTACTTC. Translated: CASEGPTGRTYEQYF.

V and J are TRBV4-2 and TRBJ1-6; no reliable D call. CDR1 is LGHNA and CDR2 is YNFKEQ in the germline V gene. The CDR3 length is 15 residues. V was cut by 0 bases and J by 6 bases, with 9 bases left in between. Here the CDR3 DNA reads TGTGCCAGCAGCCAAGAAATGTGGGGTAATTCACCCCTCCACTTT. Protein product: CASSQEMWGNSPLHF.